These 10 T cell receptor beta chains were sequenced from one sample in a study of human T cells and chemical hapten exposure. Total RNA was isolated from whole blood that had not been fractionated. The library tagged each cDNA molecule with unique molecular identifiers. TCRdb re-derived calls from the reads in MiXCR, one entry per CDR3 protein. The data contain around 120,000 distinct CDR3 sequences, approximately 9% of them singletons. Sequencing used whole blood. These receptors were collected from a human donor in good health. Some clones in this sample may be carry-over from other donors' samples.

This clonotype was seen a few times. CDR3 bases: TGCGCCAGCAGCTTGGGGACAGGCGGCAATGAGCAGTTCTTC. Encoded protein: CASSLGTGGNEQFF. The chain recombines TRBV5-1 with TRBJ2-1; 7 positions agree with TRBD1. The CDR3 is made up of 14 amino acids. The junction had 3 bases not matched to a gene; V was cut back by 0 bases and J by 6 bases. The V gene's germline CDR1 is SGHRS and CDR2 YFSETQ. Full variable domain (remainder filled in from reference TRBV5-1 and TRBJ2-1): KAGVTQTPRYLIKTRGQQVTLSCSPISGHRSVSWYQQTPGQGLQFLFEYFSETQRNKGNFPGRFSGRQFSNSRSEMNVSTLELGDSALYLCASSLGTGGNEQFFGPGTRLTVL.

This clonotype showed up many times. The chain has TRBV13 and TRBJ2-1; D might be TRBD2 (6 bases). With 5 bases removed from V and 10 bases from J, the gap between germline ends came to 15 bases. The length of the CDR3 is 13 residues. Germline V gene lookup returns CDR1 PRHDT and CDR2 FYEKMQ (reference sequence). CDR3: CASSPVAGGEQFF. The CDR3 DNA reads TGTGCCAGCAGCCCCGTGGCCGGAGGGGAGCAGTTCTTC.

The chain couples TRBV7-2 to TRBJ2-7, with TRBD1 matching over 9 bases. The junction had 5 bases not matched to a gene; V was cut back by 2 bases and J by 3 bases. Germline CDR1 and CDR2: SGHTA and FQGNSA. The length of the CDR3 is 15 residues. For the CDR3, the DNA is TGTGCCAGCAGCTTACAACAGGGGGCAGTCTACGAGCAGTACTTC. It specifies CASSLQQGAVYEQYF.

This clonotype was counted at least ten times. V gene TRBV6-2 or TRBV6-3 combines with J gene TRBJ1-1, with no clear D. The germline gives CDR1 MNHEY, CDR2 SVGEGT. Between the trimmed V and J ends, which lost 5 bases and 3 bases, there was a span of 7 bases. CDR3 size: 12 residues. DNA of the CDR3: TGTGCCAGCAGTACCCTGGACACTGAAGCTTTCTTT. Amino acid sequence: CASSTLDTEAFF.

DNA of the CDR3: TGTGCCAGCTCCCTTCAGGGGGACCGGGAGCAGTTCTTC. Amino acid sequence: CASSLQGDREQFF. J is TRBJ2-1 and V is TRBV18, with TRBD1 identical over 7 bases. The CDR3 covers 13 residues. CDR1 KGHSH and CDR2 LQKENI come from the germline V gene. V lost 6 bases and J lost 10; bases outside the gene matches: 9.

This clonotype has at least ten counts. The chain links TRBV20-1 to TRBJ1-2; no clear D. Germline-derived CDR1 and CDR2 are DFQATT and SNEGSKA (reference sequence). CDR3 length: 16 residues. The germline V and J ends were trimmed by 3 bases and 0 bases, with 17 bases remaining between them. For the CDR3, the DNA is TGCAGTGCTAGGGGCCAGGCATCCATAGCTAACTATGGCTACACCTTC. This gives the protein CSARGQASIANYGYTF.

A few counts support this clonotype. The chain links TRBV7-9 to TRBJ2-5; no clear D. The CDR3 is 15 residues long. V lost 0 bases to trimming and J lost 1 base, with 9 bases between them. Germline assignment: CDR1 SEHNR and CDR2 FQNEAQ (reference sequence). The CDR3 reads CASSLASPPQETQYF. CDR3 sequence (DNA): TGTGCCAGCAGCTTAGCGAGTCCTCCCCAAGAGACCCAGTACTTC.

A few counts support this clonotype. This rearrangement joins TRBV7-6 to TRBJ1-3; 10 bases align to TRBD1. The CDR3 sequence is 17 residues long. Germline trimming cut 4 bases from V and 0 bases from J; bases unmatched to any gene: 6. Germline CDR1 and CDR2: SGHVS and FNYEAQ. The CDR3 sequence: CASSSGTGAISGNTIYF. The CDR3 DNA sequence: TGTGCCAGCAGCTCCGGGACAGGGGCCATCTCTGGAAACACCATATATTTT.

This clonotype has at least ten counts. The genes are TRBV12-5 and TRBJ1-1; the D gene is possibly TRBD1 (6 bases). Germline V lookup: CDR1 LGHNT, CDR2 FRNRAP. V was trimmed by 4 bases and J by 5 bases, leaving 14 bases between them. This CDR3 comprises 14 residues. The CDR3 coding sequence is TGTGCTAGTGGTTACGGGGGCGAGGGTACTGAAGCTTTCTTT. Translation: CASGYGGEGTEAFF.

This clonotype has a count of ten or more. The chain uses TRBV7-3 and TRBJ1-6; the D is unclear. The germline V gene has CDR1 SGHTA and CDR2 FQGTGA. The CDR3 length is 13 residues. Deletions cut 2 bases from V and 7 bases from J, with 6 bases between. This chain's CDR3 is CASSLVANSPLHF. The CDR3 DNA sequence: TGTGCCAGCAGCTTAGTAGCGAATTCACCCCTCCACTTT. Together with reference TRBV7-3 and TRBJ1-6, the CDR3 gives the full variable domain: GAGVSQTPSNKVTEKGKYVELRCDPISGHTALYWYRQSLGQGPEFLIYFQGTGAADDSGLPNDRFFAVRPEGSVSTLKIQRTERGDSAVYLCASSLVANSPLHFGNGTRLTVT.